This T cell receptor (beta chain) emerged from a study of shared clonotypes between healthy human individuals. Comments on this clone: Its specificity is unknown.

Study-wide results and limits: Relative to clonotypes present in all four donors, those not shared had lower generation probabilities. Read depth was anticipated to influence clonotype sharing among donors.

Trimming removed 3 bases from V and 4 bases from J; junction bases left unmatched: 10. This CDR3 comprises 17 residues. Per germline, CDR1 LGHNA and CDR2 YSLEER. This was a deep-level run. As processed by the authors: From ImmunoSEQ came sequences covering only the junction and carrying no quality scores, so filtering differed. Assay used: immunoSEQ multiplex PCR; TCRdb lists only in-frame clones, some missing. V and J calls and clone size are as listed in that table; D and trimming were resolved from the DNA. The sample has millions of clones; over 90% are singletons. The sequence derives from a young man in good health. Some clones in this sample may be carry-over from other donors' samples. The chain uses TRBV4-3 and TRBJ2-1; TRBD2 aligns across 9 bases. The sample taken for sequencing was naive CD4+ T cells from PBMCs. Subset noted: CD45RA+ positively selected. In DNA form, the CDR3 reads TGCGCCAGCAGCCATGTCATAGCGGGGGACTATTACAATGAGCAGTTCTTC. Protein: CASSHVIAGDYYNEQFF.